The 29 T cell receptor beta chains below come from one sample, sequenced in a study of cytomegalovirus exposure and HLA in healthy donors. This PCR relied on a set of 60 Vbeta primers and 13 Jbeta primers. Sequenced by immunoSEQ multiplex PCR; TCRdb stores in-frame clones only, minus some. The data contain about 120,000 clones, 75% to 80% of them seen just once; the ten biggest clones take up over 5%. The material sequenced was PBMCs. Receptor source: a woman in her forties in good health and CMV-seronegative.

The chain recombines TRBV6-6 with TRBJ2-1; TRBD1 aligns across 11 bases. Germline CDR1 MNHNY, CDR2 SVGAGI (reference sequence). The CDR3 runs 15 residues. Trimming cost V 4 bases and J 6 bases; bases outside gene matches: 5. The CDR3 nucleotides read TGTGCCAGCAGTTGGCCGGGACAGGGGGGCAATGAGCAGTTCTTC. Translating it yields CASSWPGQGGNEQFF.

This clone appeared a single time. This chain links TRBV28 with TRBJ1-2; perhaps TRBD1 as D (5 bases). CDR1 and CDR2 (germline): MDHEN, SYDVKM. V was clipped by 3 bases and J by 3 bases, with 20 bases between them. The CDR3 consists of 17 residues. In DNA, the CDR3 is TGTGCCAGCAGTTTGAACCTCGCACAGGCCCTTTACTATGGCTACACCTTC. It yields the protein CASSLNLAQALYYGYTF.

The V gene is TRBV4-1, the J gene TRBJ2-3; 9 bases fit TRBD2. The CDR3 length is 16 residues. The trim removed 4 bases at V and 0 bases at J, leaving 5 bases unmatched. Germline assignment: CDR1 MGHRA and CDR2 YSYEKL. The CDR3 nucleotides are TGCGCCAGCAGCCCTCTTGCGGGAGGGAGCACAGATACGCAGTATTTT. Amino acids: CASSPLAGGSTDTQYF.

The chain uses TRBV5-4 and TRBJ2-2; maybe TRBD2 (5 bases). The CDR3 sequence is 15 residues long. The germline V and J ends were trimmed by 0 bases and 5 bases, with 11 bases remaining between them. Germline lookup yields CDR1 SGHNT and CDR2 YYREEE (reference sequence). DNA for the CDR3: TGTGCCAGCAGCTTGGGGGCCCCGGGGACCGGGGAGCTGTTTTTT. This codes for CASSLGAPGTGELFF.

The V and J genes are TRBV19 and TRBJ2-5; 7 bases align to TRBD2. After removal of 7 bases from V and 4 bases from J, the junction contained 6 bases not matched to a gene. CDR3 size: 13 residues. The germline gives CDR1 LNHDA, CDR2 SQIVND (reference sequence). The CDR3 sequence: CASTMGGGETQYF. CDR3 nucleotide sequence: TGTGCCAGTACCATGGGGGGGGGAGAGACCCAGTACTTC.

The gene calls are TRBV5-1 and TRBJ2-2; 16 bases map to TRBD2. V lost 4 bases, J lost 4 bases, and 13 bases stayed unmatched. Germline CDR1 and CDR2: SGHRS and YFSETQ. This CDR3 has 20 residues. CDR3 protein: CASSATPGLAGGPFTGELFF. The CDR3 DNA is TGCGCCAGCAGCGCAACTCCGGGACTAGCGGGAGGGCCGTTCACCGGGGAGCTGTTTTTT. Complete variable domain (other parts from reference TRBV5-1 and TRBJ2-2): KAGVTQTPRYLIKTRGQQVTLSCSPISGHRSVSWYQQTPGQGLQFLFEYFSETQRNKGNFPGRFSGRQFSNSRSEMNVSTLELGDSALYLCASSATPGLAGGPFTGELFFGEGSRLTVL.

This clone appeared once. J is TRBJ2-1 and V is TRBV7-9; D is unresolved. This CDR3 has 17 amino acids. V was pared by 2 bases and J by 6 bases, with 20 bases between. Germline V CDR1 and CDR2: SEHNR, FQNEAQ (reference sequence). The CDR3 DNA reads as TGTGCCAGCAGCTTACTAAGCCAATCGGTGCTTCGCAATGAGCAGTTCTTC. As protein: CASSLLSQSVLRNEQFF.

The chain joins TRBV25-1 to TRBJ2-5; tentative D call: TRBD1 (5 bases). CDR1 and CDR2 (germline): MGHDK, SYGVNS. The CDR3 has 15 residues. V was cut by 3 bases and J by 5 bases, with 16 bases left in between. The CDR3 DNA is TGTGCCAGCAGTGATGCCAGGGCGGACGATGAGACCCAGTACTTC. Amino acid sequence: CASSDARADDETQYF.

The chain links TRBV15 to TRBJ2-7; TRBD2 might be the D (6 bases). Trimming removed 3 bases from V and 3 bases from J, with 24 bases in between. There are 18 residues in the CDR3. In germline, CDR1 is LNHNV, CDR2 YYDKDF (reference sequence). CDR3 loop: CATSRGPPVRDSSYEQYF. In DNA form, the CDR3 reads TGTGCCACCAGCAGGGGACCCCCGGTCCGGGACTCCAGCTACGAGCAGTACTTC.

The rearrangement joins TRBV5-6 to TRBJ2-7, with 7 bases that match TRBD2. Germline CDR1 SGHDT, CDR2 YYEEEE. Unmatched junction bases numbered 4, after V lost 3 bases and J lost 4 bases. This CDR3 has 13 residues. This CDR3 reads CASSWTSRYEQYF. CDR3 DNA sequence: TGTGCCAGCAGCTGGACTAGTCGGTACGAGCAGTACTTC.

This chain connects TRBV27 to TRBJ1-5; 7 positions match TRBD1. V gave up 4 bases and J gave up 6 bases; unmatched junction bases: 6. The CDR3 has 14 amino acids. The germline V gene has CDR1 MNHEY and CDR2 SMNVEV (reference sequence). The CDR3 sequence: CASSYRGSSQPQHF. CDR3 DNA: TGTGCCAGCAGTTACAGGGGATCGAGTCAGCCCCAGCATTTT.

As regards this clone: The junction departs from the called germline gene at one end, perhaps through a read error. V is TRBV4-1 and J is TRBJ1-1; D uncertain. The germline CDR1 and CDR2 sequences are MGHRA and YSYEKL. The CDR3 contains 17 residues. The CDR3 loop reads CASRQETQRRMNTEAFF. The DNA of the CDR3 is TGCGCCAGCAGGCAAGAGACTCAAAGGCGGATGAACACTGAAGCTTTCTTT.

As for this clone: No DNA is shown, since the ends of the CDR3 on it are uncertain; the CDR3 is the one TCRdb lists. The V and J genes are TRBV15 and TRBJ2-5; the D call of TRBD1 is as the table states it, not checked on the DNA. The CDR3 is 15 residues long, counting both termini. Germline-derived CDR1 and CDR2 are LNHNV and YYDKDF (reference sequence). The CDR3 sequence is CATSRGDRGILAQYF.

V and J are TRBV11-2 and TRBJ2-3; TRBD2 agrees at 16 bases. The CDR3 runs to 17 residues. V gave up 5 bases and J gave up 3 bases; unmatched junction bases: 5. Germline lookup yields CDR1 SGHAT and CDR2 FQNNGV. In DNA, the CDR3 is TGTGCCAGCAGCCCGGGACTAGCGGGGGGGTATACAGATACGCAGTATTTT. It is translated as CASSPGLAGGYTDTQYF.

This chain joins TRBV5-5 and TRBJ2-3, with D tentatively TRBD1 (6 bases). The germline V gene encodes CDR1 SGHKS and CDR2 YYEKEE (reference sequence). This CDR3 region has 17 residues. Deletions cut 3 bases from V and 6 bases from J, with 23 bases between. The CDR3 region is CASSSRPLLEGVDTQYF. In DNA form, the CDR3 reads TGTGCCAGCAGCTCTAGACCGCTACTAGAGGGGGTGGATACGCAGTATTTT.

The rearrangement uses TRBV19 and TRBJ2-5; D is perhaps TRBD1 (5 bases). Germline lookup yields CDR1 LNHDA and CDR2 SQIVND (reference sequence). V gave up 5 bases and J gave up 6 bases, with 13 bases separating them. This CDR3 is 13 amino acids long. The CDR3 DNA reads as TGTGCCAGTAGTTCCCAGGGCGGACAGACCCAGTACTTC. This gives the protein CASSSQGGQTQYF.

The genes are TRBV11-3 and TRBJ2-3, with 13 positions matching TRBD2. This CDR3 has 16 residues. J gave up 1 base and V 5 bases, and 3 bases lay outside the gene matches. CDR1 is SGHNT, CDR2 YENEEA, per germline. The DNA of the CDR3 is TGTGCCAGCAGCCCAGGACTAGCGGGAGGCACAGATACGCAGTATTTT. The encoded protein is CASSPGLAGGTDTQYF.

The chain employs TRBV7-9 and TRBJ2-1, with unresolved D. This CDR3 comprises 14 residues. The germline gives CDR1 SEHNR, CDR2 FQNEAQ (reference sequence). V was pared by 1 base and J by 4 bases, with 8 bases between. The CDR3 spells CASSLGGSYNEQFF. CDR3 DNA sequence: TGTGCCAGCAGCTTAGGAGGCAGTTACAATGAGCAGTTCTTC.

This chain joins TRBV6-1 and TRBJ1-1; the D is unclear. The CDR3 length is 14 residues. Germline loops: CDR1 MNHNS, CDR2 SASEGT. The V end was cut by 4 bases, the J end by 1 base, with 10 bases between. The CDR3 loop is CASSGWASNTEAFF. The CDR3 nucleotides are TGTGCCAGCAGTGGTTGGGCGTCGAACACTGAAGCTTTCTTT.

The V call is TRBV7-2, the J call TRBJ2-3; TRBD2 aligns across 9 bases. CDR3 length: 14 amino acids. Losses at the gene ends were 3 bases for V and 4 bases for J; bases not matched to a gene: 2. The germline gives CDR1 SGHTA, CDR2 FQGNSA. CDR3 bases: TGTGCCAGCAGCTTCCTAGCGGGGCCAGATACGCAGTATTTT. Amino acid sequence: CASSFLAGPDTQYF.

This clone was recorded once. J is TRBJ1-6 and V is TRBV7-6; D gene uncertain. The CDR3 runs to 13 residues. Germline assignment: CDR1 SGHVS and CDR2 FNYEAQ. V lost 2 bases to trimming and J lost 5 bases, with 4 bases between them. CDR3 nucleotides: TGTGCCAGCAGCTTACAGAATAATTCACCCCTCCACTTT. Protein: CASSLQNNSPLHF.

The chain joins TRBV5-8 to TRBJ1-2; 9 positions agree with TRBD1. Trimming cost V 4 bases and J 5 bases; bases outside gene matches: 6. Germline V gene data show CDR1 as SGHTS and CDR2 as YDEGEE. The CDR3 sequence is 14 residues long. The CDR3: CASSQDRGRYGYTF. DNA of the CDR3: TGTGCCAGCAGCCAGGACAGGGGTCGGTATGGCTACACCTTC.

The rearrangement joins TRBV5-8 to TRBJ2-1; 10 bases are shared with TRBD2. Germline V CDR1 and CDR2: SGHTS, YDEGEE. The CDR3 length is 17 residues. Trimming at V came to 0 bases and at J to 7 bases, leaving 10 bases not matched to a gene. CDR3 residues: CASSLVRSSGSVNEQFF. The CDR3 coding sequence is TGTGCCAGCAGCTTGGTAAGATCTAGCGGGAGTGTGAATGAGCAGTTCTTC.

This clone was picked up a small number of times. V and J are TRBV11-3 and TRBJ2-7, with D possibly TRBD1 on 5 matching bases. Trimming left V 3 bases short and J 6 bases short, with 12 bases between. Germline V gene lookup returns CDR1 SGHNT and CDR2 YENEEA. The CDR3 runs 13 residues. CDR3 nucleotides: TGTGCCAGCAGCTTTGGGCAGGGTAGCGAGCAGTACTTC. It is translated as CASSFGQGSEQYF.

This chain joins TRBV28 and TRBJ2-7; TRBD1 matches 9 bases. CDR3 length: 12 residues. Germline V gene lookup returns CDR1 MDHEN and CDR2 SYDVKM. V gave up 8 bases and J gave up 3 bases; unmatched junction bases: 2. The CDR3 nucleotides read TGTGCCAGCGGGGACAGGGTCTACGAGCAGTACTTC. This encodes CASGDRVYEQYF.

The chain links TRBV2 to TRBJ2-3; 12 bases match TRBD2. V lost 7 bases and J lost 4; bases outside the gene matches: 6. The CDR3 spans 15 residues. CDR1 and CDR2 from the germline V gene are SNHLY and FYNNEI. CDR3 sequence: CASNRLAGDADTQYF. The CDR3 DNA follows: TGTGCCAGCAATCGACTAGCGGGAGATGCAGATACGCAGTATTTT.

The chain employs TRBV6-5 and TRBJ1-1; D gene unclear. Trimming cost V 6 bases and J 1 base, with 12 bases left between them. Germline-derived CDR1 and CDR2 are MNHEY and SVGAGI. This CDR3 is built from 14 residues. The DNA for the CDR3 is TGTGCCAGCAGGTCAAGAGAGGGGAACACTGAAGCTTTCTTT. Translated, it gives CASRSREGNTEAFF.

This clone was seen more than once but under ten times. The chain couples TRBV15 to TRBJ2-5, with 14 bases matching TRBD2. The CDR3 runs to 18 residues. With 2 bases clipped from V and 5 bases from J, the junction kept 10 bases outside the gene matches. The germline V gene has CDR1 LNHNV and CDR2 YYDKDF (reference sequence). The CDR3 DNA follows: TGTGCCACCAGCAGACGGACTGGGGGACTAGCGGGAGCTGAGACCCAGTACTTC. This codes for CATSRRTGGLAGAETQYF.

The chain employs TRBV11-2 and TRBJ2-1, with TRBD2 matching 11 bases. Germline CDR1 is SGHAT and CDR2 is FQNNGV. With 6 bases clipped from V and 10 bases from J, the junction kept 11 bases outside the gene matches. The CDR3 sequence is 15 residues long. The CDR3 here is CASRSSGRAHREQFF. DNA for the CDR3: TGTGCCAGCAGAAGTAGCGGGAGGGCCCACAGAGAGCAGTTCTTC.